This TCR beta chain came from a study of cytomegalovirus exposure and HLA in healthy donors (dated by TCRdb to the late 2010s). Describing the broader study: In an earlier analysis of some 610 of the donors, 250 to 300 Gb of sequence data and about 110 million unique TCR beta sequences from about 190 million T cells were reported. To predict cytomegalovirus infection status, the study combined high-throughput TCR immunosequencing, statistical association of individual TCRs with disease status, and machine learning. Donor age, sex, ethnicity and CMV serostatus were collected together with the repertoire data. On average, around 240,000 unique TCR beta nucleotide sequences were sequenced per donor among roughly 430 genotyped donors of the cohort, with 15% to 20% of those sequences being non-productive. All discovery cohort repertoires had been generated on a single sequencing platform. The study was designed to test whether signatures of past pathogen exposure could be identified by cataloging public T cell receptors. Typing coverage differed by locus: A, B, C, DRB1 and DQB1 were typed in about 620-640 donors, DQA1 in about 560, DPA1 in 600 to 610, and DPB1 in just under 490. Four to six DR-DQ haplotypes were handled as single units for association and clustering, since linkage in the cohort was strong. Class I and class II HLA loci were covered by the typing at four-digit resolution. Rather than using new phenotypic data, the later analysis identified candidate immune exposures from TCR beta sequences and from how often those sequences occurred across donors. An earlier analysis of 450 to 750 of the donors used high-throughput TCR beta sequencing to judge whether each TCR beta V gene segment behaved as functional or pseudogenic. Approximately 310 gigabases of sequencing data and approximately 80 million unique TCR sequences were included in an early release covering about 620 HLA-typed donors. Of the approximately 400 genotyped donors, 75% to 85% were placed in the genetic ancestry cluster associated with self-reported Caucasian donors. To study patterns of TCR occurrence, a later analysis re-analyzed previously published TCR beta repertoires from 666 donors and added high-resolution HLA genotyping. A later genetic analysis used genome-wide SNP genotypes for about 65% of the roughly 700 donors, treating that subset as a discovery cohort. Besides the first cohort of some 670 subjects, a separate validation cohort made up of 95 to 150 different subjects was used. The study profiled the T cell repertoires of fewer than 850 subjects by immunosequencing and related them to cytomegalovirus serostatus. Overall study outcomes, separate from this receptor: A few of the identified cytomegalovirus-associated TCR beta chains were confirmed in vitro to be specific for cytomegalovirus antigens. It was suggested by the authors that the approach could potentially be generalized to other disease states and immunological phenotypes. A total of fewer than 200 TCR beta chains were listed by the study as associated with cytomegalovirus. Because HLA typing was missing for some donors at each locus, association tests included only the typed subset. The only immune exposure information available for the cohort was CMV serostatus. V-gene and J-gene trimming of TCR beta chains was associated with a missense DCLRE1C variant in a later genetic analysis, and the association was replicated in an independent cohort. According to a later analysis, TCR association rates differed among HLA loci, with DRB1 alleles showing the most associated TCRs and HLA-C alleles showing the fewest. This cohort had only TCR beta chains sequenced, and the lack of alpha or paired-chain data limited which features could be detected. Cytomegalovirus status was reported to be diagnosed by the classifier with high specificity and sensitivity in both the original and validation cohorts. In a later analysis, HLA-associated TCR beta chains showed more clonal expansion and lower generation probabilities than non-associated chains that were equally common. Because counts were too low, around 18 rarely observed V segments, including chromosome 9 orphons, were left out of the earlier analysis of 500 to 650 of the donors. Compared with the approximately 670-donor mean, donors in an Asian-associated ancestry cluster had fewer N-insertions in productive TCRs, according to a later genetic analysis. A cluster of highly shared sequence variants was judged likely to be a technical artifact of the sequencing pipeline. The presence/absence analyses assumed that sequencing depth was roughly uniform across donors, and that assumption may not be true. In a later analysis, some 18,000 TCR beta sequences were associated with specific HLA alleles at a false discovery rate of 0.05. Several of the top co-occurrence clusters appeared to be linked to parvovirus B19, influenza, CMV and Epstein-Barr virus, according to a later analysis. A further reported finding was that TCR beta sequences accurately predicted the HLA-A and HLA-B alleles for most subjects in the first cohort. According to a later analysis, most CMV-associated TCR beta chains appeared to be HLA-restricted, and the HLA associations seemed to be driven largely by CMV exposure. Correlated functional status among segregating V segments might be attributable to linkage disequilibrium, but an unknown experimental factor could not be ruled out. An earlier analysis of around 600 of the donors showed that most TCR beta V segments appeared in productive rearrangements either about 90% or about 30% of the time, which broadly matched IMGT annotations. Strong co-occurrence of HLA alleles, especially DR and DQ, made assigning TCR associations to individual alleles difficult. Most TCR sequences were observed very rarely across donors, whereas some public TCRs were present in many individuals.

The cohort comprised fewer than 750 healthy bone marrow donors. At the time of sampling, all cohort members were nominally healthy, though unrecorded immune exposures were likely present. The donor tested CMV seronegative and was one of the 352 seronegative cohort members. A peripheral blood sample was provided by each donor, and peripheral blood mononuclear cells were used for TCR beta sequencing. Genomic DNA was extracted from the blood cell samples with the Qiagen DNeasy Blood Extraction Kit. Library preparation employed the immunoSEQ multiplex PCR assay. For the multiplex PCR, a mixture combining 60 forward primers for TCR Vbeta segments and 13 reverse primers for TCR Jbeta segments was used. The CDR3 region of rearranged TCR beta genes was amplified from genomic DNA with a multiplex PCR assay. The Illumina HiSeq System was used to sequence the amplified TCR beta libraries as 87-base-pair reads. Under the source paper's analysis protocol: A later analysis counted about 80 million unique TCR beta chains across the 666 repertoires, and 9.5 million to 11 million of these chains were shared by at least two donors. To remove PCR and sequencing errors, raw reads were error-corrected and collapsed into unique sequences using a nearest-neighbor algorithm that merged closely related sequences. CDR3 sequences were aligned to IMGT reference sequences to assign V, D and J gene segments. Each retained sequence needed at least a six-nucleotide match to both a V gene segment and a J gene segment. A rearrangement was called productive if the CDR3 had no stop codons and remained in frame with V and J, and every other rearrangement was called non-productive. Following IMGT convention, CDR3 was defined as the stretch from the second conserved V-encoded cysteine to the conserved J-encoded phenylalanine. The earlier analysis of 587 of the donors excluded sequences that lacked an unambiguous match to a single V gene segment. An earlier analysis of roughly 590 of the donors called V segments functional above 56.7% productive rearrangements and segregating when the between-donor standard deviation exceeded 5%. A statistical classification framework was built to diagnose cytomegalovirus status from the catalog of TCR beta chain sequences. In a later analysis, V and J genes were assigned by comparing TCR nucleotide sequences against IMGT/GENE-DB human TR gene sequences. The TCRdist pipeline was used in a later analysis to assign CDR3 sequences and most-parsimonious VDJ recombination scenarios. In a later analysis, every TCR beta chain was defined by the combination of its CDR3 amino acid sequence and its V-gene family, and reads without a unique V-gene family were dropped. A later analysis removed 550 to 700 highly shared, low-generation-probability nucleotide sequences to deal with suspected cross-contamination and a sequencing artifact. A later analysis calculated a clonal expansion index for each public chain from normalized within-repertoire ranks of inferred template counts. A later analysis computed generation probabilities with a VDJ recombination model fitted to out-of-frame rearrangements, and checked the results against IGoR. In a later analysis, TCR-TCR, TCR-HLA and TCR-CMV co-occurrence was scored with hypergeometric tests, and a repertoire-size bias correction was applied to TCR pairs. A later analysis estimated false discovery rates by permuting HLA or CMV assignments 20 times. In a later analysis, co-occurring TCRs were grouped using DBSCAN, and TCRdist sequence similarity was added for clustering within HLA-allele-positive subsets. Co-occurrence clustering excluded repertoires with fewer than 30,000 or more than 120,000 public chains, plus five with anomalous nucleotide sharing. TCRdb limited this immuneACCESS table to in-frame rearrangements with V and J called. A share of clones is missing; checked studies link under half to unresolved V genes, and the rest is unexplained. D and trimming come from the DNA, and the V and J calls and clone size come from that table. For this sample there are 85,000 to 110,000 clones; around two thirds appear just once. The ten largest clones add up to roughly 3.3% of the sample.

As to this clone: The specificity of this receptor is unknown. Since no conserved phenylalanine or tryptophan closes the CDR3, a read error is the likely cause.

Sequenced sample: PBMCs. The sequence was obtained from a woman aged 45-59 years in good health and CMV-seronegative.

The CDR3 corresponds to CASSSPQAPYGYTL. The bases read TGTGCCAGCAGCTCACCACAGGCCCCCTATGGCTACACCCTC. Recombination connected TRBV11-3 to TRBJ1-2; the D region possibly corresponds to TRBD1 (5 bases align). Termini included, the CDR3 measures 14 amino acids. Only the CDR3 region is kept as DNA, spanning 42 bases read in frame from base 1. CDR1 SGHNT and CDR2 YENEEA were looked up in the germline V gene. V and J lose 4 bases and 4 bases, and a span of 13 bases separates them.